Shown below are 17 T cell receptor beta chains from a single sample sequenced in a study of cytomegalovirus exposure and HLA in healthy donors. 60 Vbeta and 13 Jbeta primers were used in PCR. TCRdb keeps only in-frame clones here, not all; method: immunoSEQ multiplex PCR. Found here are 150,000 to 200,000 clones, over 75% of them singletons; the top ten hold approximately 0.51%. The material sequenced was PBMCs. The receptor set was obtained from a woman aged 45-65 years in good health and CMV-seronegative.

The chain employs TRBV28 and TRBJ2-1, with TRBD2 matching over 8 bases. Trimming at V came to 5 bases and at J to 8 bases, leaving 14 bases not matched to a gene. CDR1 MDHEN and CDR2 SYDVKM come from the germline V gene. The CDR3 loop spans 16 amino acids. The CDR3 bases are TGTGCCAGCAGTCCCCCAAGCGGGAGCGGTTATTATGAGCAGTTCTTC. Protein: CASSPPSGSGYYEQFF.

This chain connects TRBV11-3 to TRBJ2-3; 9 bases map to TRBD2. Unmatched junction bases numbered 11, after V lost 1 base and J lost 3 bases. Per the germline V gene, CDR1 is SGHNT and CDR2 is YENEEA. There are 18 residues in the CDR3. The CDR3 loop reads CASSLAPRLAEGTDTQYF. For the CDR3, the DNA is TGTGCCAGCAGCTTAGCCCCAAGACTAGCGGAGGGAACAGATACGCAGTATTTT.

This clone turned up a few times. This chain links TRBV2 with TRBJ2-7, with 8 bases that match TRBD2. Unmatched junction bases numbered 8, after V lost 7 bases and J lost 9 bases. The CDR3 length is 12 residues. Germline CDR1 is SNHLY and CDR2 is FYNNEI. The CDR3 region is CASTPGRVGQYF. DNA of the CDR3: TGTGCCAGCACCCCCGGGAGGGTCGGGCAGTACTTC.

The chain is built from TRBV9 and TRBJ1-2, with a possible D match to TRBD1 (6 bases). Germline CDR1 reads SGDLS; CDR2 reads YYNGEE. V dropped 2 bases and J dropped 4 bases, with 9 bases sitting between them. This CDR3 contains 13 residues. The CDR3 bases are TGTGCCAGCAGCGTCTCGACAGGCTATGGCTACACCTTC. Protein sequence: CASSVSTGYGYTF.

The rearrangement joins TRBV9 to TRBJ2-3; 8 bases fit TRBD2. Trimming removed 0 bases from V and 2 bases from J; junction bases left unmatched: 5. Germline CDR1 and CDR2: SGDLS and YYNGEE. The CDR3 runs 16 residues. The DNA for the CDR3 is TGTGCCAGCAGCGTAGGTAGCGGGACCCCCACAGATACGCAGTATTTT. Its protein is CASSVGSGTPTDTQYF.

The gene calls are TRBV12-5 and TRBJ2-2; D is possibly TRBD2 (5 bases). The CDR3 is made up of 13 amino acids. The ends were cut back, 0 bases at V and 6 bases at J, with 5 bases in the middle. The germline V gene has CDR1 LGHNT and CDR2 FRNRAP. The CDR3 DNA is TGTGCTAGTGGTTTGGTGGGAGCCGGGGAGCTGTTTTTT. The encoded protein is CASGLVGAGELFF.

A single count supports this clone. The chain combines TRBV2 with TRBJ1-5; 11 bases match TRBD1. The germline V gene has CDR1 SNHLY and CDR2 FYNNEI. V trimming: 4 bases; J trimming: 6 bases; junction bases outside the gene matches: 5. The CDR3 is 15 amino acids. CDR3 sequence: CASSGGQGEVQPQHF. The CDR3, as DNA: TGTGCCAGCAGTGGGGGACAGGGGGAAGTTCAGCCCCAGCATTTT.

The rearrangement joins TRBV5-4 to TRBJ2-3; 10 bases agree with TRBD2. CDR1 is SGHNT and CDR2 is YYREEE in the germline V gene (reference sequence). Unmatched junction bases numbered 9, after V lost 6 bases and J lost 8 bases. The CDR3 runs to 14 residues. CDR3 in amino acids: CASTLAGEWATQYF. In DNA, the CDR3 is TGTGCCAGCACCCTAGCGGGGGAGTGGGCTACGCAGTATTTT.

The rearrangement uses TRBV18 and TRBJ2-7; TRBD2 might be the D (6 bases). Deletions cut 1 base from V and 2 bases from J, with 15 bases between. The CDR3 totals 16 residues. CDR1 is KGHSH and CDR2 is LQKENI in the germline V gene. The DNA of the CDR3 is TGTGCCAGCTCACCACGGGACTCCTTCTCTCCCTACGAGCAGTACTTC. Encoded protein: CASSPRDSFSPYEQYF. Supplemented by reference TRBV18 and TRBJ2-7, the full variable domain reads NAGVMQNPRHLVRRRGQEARLRCSPMKGHSHVYWYRQLPEEGLKFMVYLQKENIIDESGMPKERFSAEFPKEGPSILRIQQVVRGDSAAYFCASSPRDSFSPYEQYFGPGTRLTVT.

The chain combines TRBV10-3 with TRBJ2-5; possibly TRBD1 for D (6 bases). This CDR3 region has 14 residues. Trimming removed 5 bases from V and 2 bases from J, with 12 bases in between. Germline V lookup: CDR1 ENHRY, CDR2 SYGVKD. CDR3 region: CAISSTGKQETQYF. The CDR3, as DNA: TGTGCCATCAGTTCCACAGGGAAGCAAGAGACCCAGTACTTC.

The J gene is TRBJ2-2, the V gene TRBV18; D gene unclear. The germline gives CDR1 KGHSH, CDR2 LQKENI. The CDR3 length is 14 residues. Trimming took off 2 bases at V and 6 bases at J, with 10 bases between the two ends. The CDR3 DNA reads as TGTGCCAGCTCACCAATCCAAAATTCCGGGGAGCTGTTTTTT. It specifies CASSPIQNSGELFF.

To note about this clone: This sample includes further DNA sequences coding for the same CDR3. V usage is TRBV28 and J usage is TRBJ1-1; D uncertain. The CDR3 length is 13 residues. V was clipped by 7 bases and J by 5 bases, with 14 bases between them. Germline V gene lookup returns CDR1 MDHEN and CDR2 SYDVKM. The CDR3 DNA is TGTGCCAGCATCGCGGGAAGAAGGACTGAAGCTTTCTTT. It yields the protein CASIAGRRTEAFF.

The gene calls are TRBV28 and TRBJ2-3, with 11 bases matching TRBD2. With 2 bases clipped from V and 8 bases from J, the junction kept 9 bases outside the gene matches. Germline lookup yields CDR1 MDHEN and CDR2 SYDVKM. The CDR3 has 16 residues. The CDR3 region has the DNA TGTGCCAGCAGTTTAGTAAGGACTAGCGGGTTGGGTACGCAGTATTTT. It codes for CASSLVRTSGLGTQYF.

Only a few counts were recorded for this clone. The chain carries TRBV18 and TRBJ1-1, with 8 bases that match TRBD1. Germline V gives CDR1 KGHSH, CDR2 LQKENI. The V and J ends lost 3 bases and 6 bases, in that order; junction bases with no gene match: 9. This CDR3 region has 15 residues. The DNA of the CDR3 is TGTGCCAGCTCACCCTCAGGGGGCAGTGTGTCTGAAGCTTTCTTT. This translates into CASSPSGGSVSEAFF.

The V gene is TRBV9, the J gene TRBJ1-1, with D maybe TRBD1 (6 bases). This CDR3 contains 13 residues. The V end was cut by 3 bases, the J end by 1 base, with 7 bases between. From germline, CDR1 is SGDLS and CDR2 YYNGEE. DNA of the CDR3: TGTGCCAGCAGCGAGGGACAGAACACTGAAGCTTTCTTT. Encoded protein: CASSEGQNTEAFF.

The V call is TRBV30, the J call TRBJ1-2; maybe TRBD1 (6 bases). This CDR3 has 13 residues. The V gene lost 3 bases and the J gene lost 4 bases, with 12 bases spanning the gap. Germline V gene sequence: CDR1 GTSNPN, CDR2 SVGIG (reference sequence). The CDR3 here is CAWSPGQPYGYTF. The CDR3 bases are TGTGCCTGGAGCCCCGGACAGCCCTATGGCTACACCTTC.

This clone has a single count. This chain connects TRBV4-3 to TRBJ2-1; no definite D call. Per germline, CDR1 LGHNA and CDR2 YSLEER. V dropped 0 bases and J dropped 3 bases, with 9 bases sitting between them. The CDR3 is 15 residues long. Here the CDR3 DNA reads TGCGCCAGCAGCCAAGACCGACTGCTCTACAATGAGCAGTTCTTC. Encoded protein: CASSQDRLLYNEQFF.